The 13 T cell receptor beta chains presented below share a single source sample, sequenced in a study of shared clonotypes between healthy human individuals. Measured with immunoSEQ multiplex PCR; TCRdb has only the in-frame clones, and not every one. The sample holds over 2 million clones, 85% to 95% seen once. What was sequenced was naive CD4+ T cells sorted from blood. Subset indicated: CD45RA+ positively selected. Receptor source: a man younger than 30 in good health.

The V gene is TRBV18, the J gene TRBJ1-4; 8 nucleotides match TRBD1. Germline V CDR1 and CDR2: KGHSH, LQKENI. V was clipped by 4 bases and J by 0 bases; unmatched bases: 4. The CDR3 has 16 amino acids. CDR3 region: CASSQGTGSTNEKLFF. The DNA for the CDR3 is TGTGCCAGCTCACAAGGGACAGGCTCAACTAATGAAAAACTGTTTTTT.

The V gene is TRBV10-3, the J gene TRBJ1-4; weak D call: TRBD1 (5 bases). Per the germline V gene, CDR1 is ENHRY and CDR2 is SYGVKD. Trimming left V 2 bases short and J 8 bases short, with 15 bases between. The CDR3 is 15 amino acids. The CDR3: CAISEARVEREKLFF. CDR3 DNA: TGTGCCATCAGTGAGGCCAGGGTCGAACGCGAAAAACTGTTTTTT.

V gene TRBV2 combines with J gene TRBJ1-2, with 10 bases lining up with TRBD1. The CDR3 has 15 residues. J lost 3 bases, V lost 7 bases, and 8 bases had no gene match. Germline loops: CDR1 SNHLY, CDR2 FYNNEI. CDR3 sequence (DNA): TGTGCCAGCACCCCCTCTGGGACAGGGGACTATGGCTACACCTTC. This gives the protein CASTPSGTGDYGYTF.

This chain uses TRBV2 with TRBJ1-2; weak D call: TRBD1 (5 bases). V lost 6 bases to trimming and J lost 6 bases, with 11 bases between them. Germline CDR1 SNHLY, CDR2 FYNNEI. The CDR3 has 12 amino acids. The CDR3 coding sequence is TGTGCCAGCAGAAAACCGGGACATGGCTACACCTTC. It encodes CASRKPGHGYTF.

CDR3 sequence reads: CASSSWAGQGRDTQYF. CDR3 nucleotide sequence: TGTGCCAGCAGTTCCTGGGCGGGACAGGGGAGGGATACGCAGTATTTT. The genes are TRBV28 and TRBJ2-3; 10 nucleotides line up with TRBD1. The germline gives CDR1 MDHEN, CDR2 SYDVKM. The V gene end was trimmed by 4 bases and the J gene end by 6 bases; junction bases not matched to a gene: 10. The CDR3 length is 16 residues.

This clone was detected once. The chain uses TRBV19 and TRBJ2-7; possibly TRBD1 for D (6 bases). CDR3 length: 14 residues. Germline loops: CDR1 LNHDA, CDR2 SQIVND (reference sequence). Deletions cut 3 bases from V and 2 bases from J, with 11 bases between. CDR3 bases: TGTGCCAGTAGTATGGGCAGGGGAACCTACGAGCAGTACTTC. Its protein product is CASSMGRGTYEQYF.

This chain joins TRBV15 and TRBJ1-4; TRBD1 is a possible D gene (5 bases). Trimming stripped 3 bases from V and 6 bases from J, with 8 bases between. Germline V CDR1 and CDR2: LNHNV, YYDKDF (reference sequence). This CDR3 contains 13 residues. The CDR3 sequence is CATSRSRDEKLFF. In DNA form, the CDR3 reads TGTGCCACCAGCAGGAGCAGGGATGAAAAACTGTTTTTT.

This rearrangement joins TRBV2 to TRBJ2-2, with 8 bases matching TRBD1. This CDR3 region has 15 residues. The germline gives CDR1 SNHLY, CDR2 FYNNEI. V lost 6 bases, J lost 5 bases, and 8 bases stayed unmatched. CDR3 residues: CASREQGEQTGELFF. The CDR3 bases are TGTGCCAGCAGAGAACAGGGGGAACAAACCGGGGAGCTGTTTTTT.

The chain employs TRBV6-1 and TRBJ2-7; perhaps TRBD1 as D (6 bases). V was trimmed by 6 bases and J by 2 bases, leaving 11 bases between them. The CDR3 loop spans 13 amino acids. Germline assignment: CDR1 MNHNS and CDR2 SASEGT. In DNA, the CDR3 is TGTGCCAGCAGGCCAGGACAGACCTACGAGCAGTACTTC. Its translation: CASRPGQTYEQYF.

The gene calls are TRBV5-1 and TRBJ2-5, with TRBD2 matching over 11 bases. With V trimmed by 0 bases and J by 3 bases, 4 bases remained unmatched. CDR1 and CDR2 from the germline V gene are SGHRS and YFSETQ. The CDR3 has 16 amino acids. CDR3 amino acids: CASSLALAGGKETQYF. DNA of the CDR3: TGCGCCAGCAGCTTGGCCCTAGCGGGGGGTAAAGAGACCCAGTACTTC. Full variable domain (missing parts from reference TRBV5-1 and TRBJ2-5): KAGVTQTPRYLIKTRGQQVTLSCSPISGHRSVSWYQQTPGQGLQFLFEYFSETQRNKGNFPGRFSGRQFSNSRSEMNVSTLELGDSALYLCASSLALAGGKETQYFGPGTRLLVL.

V usage is TRBV7-2 and J usage is TRBJ2-7, with 7 positions matching TRBD1. Germline CDR1 SGHTA, CDR2 FQGNSA. The CDR3 sequence is 15 residues long. V lost 6 bases and J lost 1; bases outside the gene matches: 9. The CDR3 nucleotides are TGTGCCAGCAGACGAACAGGGGAAGGGTCCTACGAGCAGTACTTC. Translating gives CASRRTGEGSYEQYF. The variable domain in full, with the rest retrieved from reference TRBV7-2 and TRBJ2-7, is GAGVSQSPSNKVTEKGKDVELRCDPISGHTALYWYRQSLGQGLEFLIYFQGNSAPDKSGLPSDRFSAERTGGSVSTLTIQRTQQEDSAVYLCASRRTGEGSYEQYFGPGTRLTVT.

The rearrangement joins TRBV6-4 to TRBJ1-5; the match to TRBD1 covers 7 bases. Unmatched junction bases numbered 3, after V lost 5 bases and J lost 2 bases. The CDR3 length is 14 residues. The germline gives CDR1 MRHNA, CDR2 SNTAGT. Here the CDR3 reads CASSTQGGNQPQHF. The DNA for the CDR3 is TGTGCCAGCAGTACTCAGGGGGGCAATCAGCCCCAGCATTTT.

This chain connects TRBV28 to TRBJ1-5; D is undetermined. This CDR3 has 17 residues. Trimming stripped 3 bases from V and 0 bases from J, with 15 bases between. Germline V lookup: CDR1 MDHEN, CDR2 SYDVKM. The CDR3 sequence: CASSFHLGRSSNQPQHF. As DNA, the CDR3 is TGTGCCAGCAGTTTCCATTTGGGCAGGTCTAGCAATCAGCCCCAGCATTTT.